This entry is about one TCR beta chain. Its specificity is not known. These data come from a study of T cells in Graves' hyperthyroidism and ophthalmopathy. The germline V and J ends were trimmed by 8 bases and 1 base, with 17 bases remaining between them. Germline V gene sequence: CDR1 SEHNR, CDR2 FQNEAQ (reference sequence). The CDR3 sequence is 15 residues long. From RNA transcripts, TCR beta CDR3 regions were amplified. HTBI primers were employed in a first-round RT-PCR of the TCR CDR3. TCRdb reprocessed the multiplex PCR reads with MiXCR, giving one entry per CDR3 protein. This table holds about 660,000 distinct CDR3 sequences, 45% found once. Study findings and constraints: Most expanded thyroid clonotypes above 0.001 also appeared in blood. In simple terms, a model built on 13 V-J features told ophthalmopathy apart from stable hyperthyroidism.

V is TRBV7-9 and J is TRBJ2-5; possible D gene TRBD1, 6 bases. The sequence was obtained from an adult man with Graves' disease, either hyperthyroidism or ophthalmopathy (not recorded which). Sequenced material: peripheral blood or thyroid tissue (not recorded which). DNA for the CDR3: TGTGCCAGCTCACCGCGTTGGACAGCCCAAGAGACCCAGTACTTC. Amino acids: CASSPRWTAQETQYF.